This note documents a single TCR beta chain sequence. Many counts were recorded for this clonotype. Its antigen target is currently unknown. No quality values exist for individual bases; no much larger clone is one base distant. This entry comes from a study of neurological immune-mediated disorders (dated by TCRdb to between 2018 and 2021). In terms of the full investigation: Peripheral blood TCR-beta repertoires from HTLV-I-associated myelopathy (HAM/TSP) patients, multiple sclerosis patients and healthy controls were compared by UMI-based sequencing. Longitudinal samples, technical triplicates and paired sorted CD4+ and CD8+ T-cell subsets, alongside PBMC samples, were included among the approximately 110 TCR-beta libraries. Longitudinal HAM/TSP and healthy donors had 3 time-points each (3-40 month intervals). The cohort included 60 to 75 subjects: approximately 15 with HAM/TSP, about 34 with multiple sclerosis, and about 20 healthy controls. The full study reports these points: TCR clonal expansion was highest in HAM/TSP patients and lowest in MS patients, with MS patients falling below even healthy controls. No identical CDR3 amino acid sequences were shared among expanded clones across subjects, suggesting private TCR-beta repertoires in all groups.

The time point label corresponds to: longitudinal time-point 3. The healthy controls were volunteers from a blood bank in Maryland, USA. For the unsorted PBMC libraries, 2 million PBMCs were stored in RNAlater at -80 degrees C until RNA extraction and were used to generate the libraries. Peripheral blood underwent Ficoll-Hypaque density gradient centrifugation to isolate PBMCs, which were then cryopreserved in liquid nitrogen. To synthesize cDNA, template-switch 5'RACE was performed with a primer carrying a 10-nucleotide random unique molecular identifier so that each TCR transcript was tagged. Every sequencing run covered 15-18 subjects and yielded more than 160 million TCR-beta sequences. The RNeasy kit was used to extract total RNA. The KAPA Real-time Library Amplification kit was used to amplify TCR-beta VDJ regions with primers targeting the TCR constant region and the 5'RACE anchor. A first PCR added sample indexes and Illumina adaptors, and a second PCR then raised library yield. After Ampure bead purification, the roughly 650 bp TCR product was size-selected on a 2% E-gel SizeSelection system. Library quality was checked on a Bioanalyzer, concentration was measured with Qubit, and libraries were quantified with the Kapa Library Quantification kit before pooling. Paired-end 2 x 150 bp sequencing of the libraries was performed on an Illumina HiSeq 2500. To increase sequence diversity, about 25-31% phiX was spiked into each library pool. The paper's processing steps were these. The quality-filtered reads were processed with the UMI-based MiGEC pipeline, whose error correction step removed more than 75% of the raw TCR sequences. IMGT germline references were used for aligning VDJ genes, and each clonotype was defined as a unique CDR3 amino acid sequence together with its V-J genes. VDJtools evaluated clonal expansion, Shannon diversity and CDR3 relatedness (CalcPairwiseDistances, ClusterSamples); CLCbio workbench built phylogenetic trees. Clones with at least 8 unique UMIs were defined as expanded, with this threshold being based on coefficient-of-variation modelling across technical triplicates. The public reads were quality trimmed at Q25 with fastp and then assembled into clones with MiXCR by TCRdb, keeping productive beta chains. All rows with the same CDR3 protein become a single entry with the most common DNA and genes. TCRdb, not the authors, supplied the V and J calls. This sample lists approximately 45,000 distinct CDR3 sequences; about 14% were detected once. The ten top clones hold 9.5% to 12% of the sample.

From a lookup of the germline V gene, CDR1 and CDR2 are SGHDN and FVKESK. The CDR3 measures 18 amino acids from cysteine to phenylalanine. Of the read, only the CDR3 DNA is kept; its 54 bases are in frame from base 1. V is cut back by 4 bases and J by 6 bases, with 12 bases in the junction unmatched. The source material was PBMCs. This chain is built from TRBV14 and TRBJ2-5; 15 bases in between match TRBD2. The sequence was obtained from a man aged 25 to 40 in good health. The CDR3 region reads CASSPLPGLAGGGKTQYF. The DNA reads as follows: TGTGCCAGCAGCCCGCTTCCGGGACTAGCGGGAGGAGGCAAGACCCAGTACTTC.